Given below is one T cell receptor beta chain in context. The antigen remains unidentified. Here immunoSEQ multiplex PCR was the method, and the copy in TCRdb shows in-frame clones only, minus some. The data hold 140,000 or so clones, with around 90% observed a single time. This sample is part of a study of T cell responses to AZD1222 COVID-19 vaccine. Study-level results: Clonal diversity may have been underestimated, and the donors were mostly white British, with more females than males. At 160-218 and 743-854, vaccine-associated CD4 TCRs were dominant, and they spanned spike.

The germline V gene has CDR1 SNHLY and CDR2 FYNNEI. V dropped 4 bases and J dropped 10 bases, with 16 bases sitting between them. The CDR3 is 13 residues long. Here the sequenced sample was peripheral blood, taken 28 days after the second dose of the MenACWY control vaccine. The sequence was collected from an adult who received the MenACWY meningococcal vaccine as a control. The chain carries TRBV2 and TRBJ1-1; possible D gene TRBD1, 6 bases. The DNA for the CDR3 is TGTGCCAGCAGTGGGATTACAGGGAGTGGAGCTTTCTTT. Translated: CASSGITGSGAFF.